This TCR beta chain comes out of a study of OX40 agonist ivuxolimab in advanced cancers. The wider study: Ivuxolimab, which is an agonistic anti-OX40 (CD134) antibody, was administered to the patients.

Germline V gene lookup returns CDR1 SGDLS and CDR2 YYNGEE. Trimming took 0 bases from V and 4 from J; bases not matched to a gene: 7. The CDR3 length is 16 residues. Only in-frame clones appear in the TCRdb table, and some are missing; sequencing was by immunoSEQ multiplex PCR. Found here are about 28,000 clones, 84% of them singletons; the top ten hold 15% to 20%. Findings of the study overall: Nonresponders included some who also had low normalized T-cell clonal expansion. CD4+ T cells averaged fewer expanded clones than CD8+ T cells.

Notes on this clone: What it recognizes is unknown.

The chain combines TRBV9 with TRBJ2-1, with 7 bases that match TRBD2. The source was CD4+ or CD8+ T cells sorted from blood, collected in a trial of the OX40 agonist ivuxolimab. The TCR sequence derives from an adult with an advanced solid tumor such as melanoma, head and neck, liver or kidney cancer. This CDR3 reads CASSVAAGVNYNEQFF. The DNA of the CDR3 is TGTGCCAGCAGCGTAGCGGCGGGAGTGAATTACAATGAGCAGTTCTTC.